This T cell receptor (beta chain) derives from a study of blood T cell repertoires in COVID-19. Measured with immunoSEQ multiplex PCR; TCRdb has only the in-frame clones, and not every one. The sample shows 200,000 or so clones, approximately 81% of them seen only once. Trimming removed 3 bases from V and 7 bases from J; junction bases left unmatched: 9. CDR3 size: 16 residues. The germline V gene has CDR1 MDHEN and CDR2 SYDVKM. Seattle-derived patients entered the study during active infection and were followed longitudinally. Sample: peripheral blood. V and J are TRBV28 and TRBJ1-6; 7 bases agree with TRBD1. The TCR originated in a woman older than 75 with COVID-19, enrolled during active disease. The DNA for the CDR3 is TGTGCCAGCAGTTTGCGGGCGGGACAGACCAATTCACCCCTCCACTTT. It yields the protein CASSLRAGQTNSPLHF. Combining the CDR3 with reference TRBV28 and TRBJ1-6 gives the whole variable domain DVKVTQSSRYLVKRTGEKVFLECVQDMDHENMFWYRQDPGLGLRLIYFSYDVKMKEKGDIPEGYSVSREKKERFSLILESASTNQTSMYLCASSLRAGQTNSPLHFGNGTRLTVT.